A single sample is the source of the 6 T cell receptor beta chains below, sequenced in a study of blood T cell repertoires in COVID-19. Sequenced by immunoSEQ multiplex PCR; TCRdb stores in-frame clones only, minus some. The sample records approximately 360,000 clones, roughly 90% being singletons. Input material: PBMCs or T cells enriched from blood (not recorded which). These TCRs come from a young woman with acute COVID-19.

V usage is TRBV14 and J usage is TRBJ2-2; possible D gene TRBD1, 6 bases. V dropped 4 bases and J dropped 3 bases, with 21 bases sitting between them. CDR3 length: 18 amino acids. Germline V gene sequence: CDR1 SGHDN, CDR2 FVKESK. CDR3 region: CASSLSSGGAFYTGELFF. CDR3 nucleotide sequence: TGTGCCAGCAGCCTGTCATCTGGGGGCGCCTTTTACACCGGGGAGCTGTTTTTT. Supplemented by reference TRBV14 and TRBJ2-2, the full variable domain reads EAGVTQFPSHSVIEKGQTVTLRCDPISGHDNLYWYRRVMGKEIKFLLHFVKESKQDESGMPNNRFLAERTGGTYSTLKVQPAELEDSGVYFCASSLSSGGAFYTGELFFGEGSRLTVL.

This chain connects TRBV2 to TRBJ1-5, with TRBD1 matching over 7 bases. V lost 1 base, J lost 1 base, and 10 bases stayed unmatched. The CDR3 totals 18 residues. Germline values: CDR1 SNHLY, CDR2 FYNNEI. CDR3 in DNA: TGTGCCAGCAGTGAAGGACAGGGTGTGAGATTGAGCAATCAGCCCCAGCATTTT. Translation gives CASSEGQGVRLSNQPQHF.

The CDR3 protein is CASSLLLAGEQYF. As DNA, the CDR3 is TGTGCCAGCAGTCTGCTTCTAGCGGGGGAGCAGTACTTC. The chain couples TRBV12-3 or TRBV12-4 to TRBJ2-7; TRBD2 matches at 9 bases. The junction had 6 bases not matched to a gene; V was cut back by 5 bases and J by 7 bases. The CDR3 is 13 amino acids.

V gene TRBV6-5 combines with J gene TRBJ2-4, with D possibly TRBD1 on 8 matching bases. V shed 6 bases and J shed 11 bases, with 17 bases lying between them. Germline CDR1 and CDR2: MNHEY and SVGAGI. The CDR3 consists of 13 residues. CDR3 sequence reads: CASSPTGGVLQYF. CDR3 DNA sequence: TGTGCCAGCAGCCCAACAGGGGGGGTGCTTCAGTACTTC.

The chain joins TRBV12-1 to TRBJ1-5; the D call TRBD1 from the table was never checked on the DNA. TRBV12-1 is a pseudogene segment. The CDR3 runs 16 residues. In nucleotides, the CDR3 is TGTTCCAGCAGCAACCGGACAGGGTTGGACAATCAGCCCCAGCATTTT. Amino acid sequence: CSSSNRTGLDNQPQHF.

This CDR3 is CASSDRRGLFYEQYF. CDR3 DNA: TGTGCCAGCAGTGACCGCAGGGGGCTTTTTTACGAGCAGTACTTC. The genes are TRBV6-1 and TRBJ2-7; 8 bases map to TRBD1. The CDR3 covers 15 residues. Germline CDR1 MNHNS, CDR2 SASEGT. The junction had 8 bases not matched to a gene; V was cut back by 3 bases and J by 4 bases.